The rows below give T cell receptor beta chains drawn from one sample of a study of cytomegalovirus exposure and HLA in healthy donors. Using immunoSEQ multiplex PCR, the repertoire was profiled, and TCRdb retains in-frame clones only, with some absent. Seen here are some 220,000 clones, more than 60% observed once, and the top ten hold 2.5% to 3.5%. Sequenced input: PBMCs. These receptors came from a woman aged 55-69 years in good health and CMV-seropositive. The CDR3 runs from the conserved cysteine through the conserved F or W. The D gene is left open where the match is weak. A row's size may be missing; if present it is once, few, many or a size class.

TRBV10-3	TRBJ2-5	.	.	TGTGCCATCAGTGAGCAGGTACAAGAGACCCAGTACTTC	CAISEQVQETQYF
TRBV6-1	TRBJ2-5	.	.	TGTGCCAGCAGGGTACTGCCCTGGGCGGAGACCCAGTACTTC	CASRVLPWAETQYF
TRBV19	TRBJ1-2	TRBD1	.	TGTGCCAGTACCATGCGGTCAGGGGGCCGTGGCTACACCTTC	CASTMRSGGRGYTF
TRBV5-1	TRBJ1-3	.	.	TGCGCCAGCAGCTTGGCCAGTACTGGAAACACCATATATTTT	CASSLASTGNTIYF
TRBV30	TRBJ1-5	.	.	TGTGCCGGTGGCGGGAGGAGCAATCAGCCCCAGCATTTT	CAGGGRSNQPQHF
TRBV27	TRBJ1-2	.	.	TGTGCCAGCAGTTTAACCGGGGAACCCGCTTTCTATGGCTACACCTTC	CASSLTGEPAFYGYTF
TRBV7-8	TRBJ1-1	TRBD1	few	TGTGCCAGCACCAACCGCGAAATGACAGGGGGGGGTGAAGCTTTCTTT	CASTNREMTGGGEAFF
TRBV11-1	TRBJ1-5	TRBD1	.	TGTGCCAGCAGCCCCGGGACAGGGGAAGGTCAGCCCCAGCATTTT	CASSPGTGEGQPQHF
TRBV28	TRBJ1-2	.	.	TGTGCCAGCAGTTTAAGGAGGGGGGGGAGTGGCTACACCTTC	CASSLRRGGSGYTF
TRBV4-2	TRBJ2-1	.	.	TGTGCCAGCAGCCAAGACACCAACATCCCTGAGCAGTTCTTC	CASSQDTNIPEQFF
TRBV27	TRBJ1-4	.	.	TGTGCCAGCAGTCTAAGGACACGCGAAAAACTGTTTTTT	CASSLRTREKLFF
TRBV9	TRBJ2-6	TRBD1	.	TGTGCCAGTAGACAGGGGGGTGGGGCCAACGTCCTGACTTTC	CASRQGGGANVLTF
TRBV9	TRBJ2-5	TRBD2	.	TGTGCCAGCAGCCCTAGCGGACTATGGAGGGAGACCCAGTACTTC	CASSPSGLWRETQYF
TRBV28	TRBJ2-6	TRBD1	.	TGTGCCAGCAGTTTCGGGACAGGGAGGAGCTCTGGGGCCAACGTCCTGACTTTC	CASSFGTGRSSGANVLTF
TRBV6-5	TRBJ2-7	.	.	TGTGCCAGCAGTTACTCGCCGGACACCTACGAGCAGTACTTC	CASSYSPDTYEQYF
TRBV28	TRBJ2-7	TRBD2	once	TGTGCCATCGAACCTAGCGGGGGCGACGAGCAGTACTTC	CAIEPSGGDEQYF
TRBV30	TRBJ1-5	.	once	TGTGCCTGGACCTTTGGGGGGAATAGCAATCAGCCCCAGCATTTT	CAWTFGGNSNQPQHF
TRBV7-2	TRBJ1-6	TRBD1	.	TGTGCCAGCAGCTTAGGGACAGGGGGTAGACCCCTCCACTTT	CASSLGTGGRPLHF
TRBV5-8	TRBJ2-3	TRBD2	.	TGTGCCAGCGCCGGGGGGACAGATACGCAGTATTTT	CASAGGTDTQYF
TRBV5-1	TRBJ1-5	.	.	TGCGCCAGCAGCTTGTTCGGGAGTAGCAATCAGCCCCAGCATTTT	CASSLFGSSNQPQHF
TRBV18	TRBJ1-1	TRBD1	.	TGTGCCAGCTCACGTACCGGGACAGGGGGACCCTCGAACACTGAAGCTTTCTTT	CASSRTGTGGPSNTEAFF
TRBV7-6	TRBJ2-3	.	once	TGTGCCAGCAGCCCTGCGGCGAGTCTTGGCACAGATACGCAGTATTTT	CASSPAASLGTDTQYF
TRBV19	TRBJ1-2	.	.	TGTGCCAGTTCAGCCAAAGGACGGAGGGGAGGCTACACCTTC	CASSAKGRRGGYTF
TRBV7-2	TRBJ1-3	TRBD1	.	TGTGCCAGCAGCCGGACAGGGAACTCTGGAAACACCATATATTTT	CASSRTGNSGNTIYF
TRBV28	TRBJ1-5	.	.	TGTGCCAGCAGTTTATTAGGCCAGGGGAGTCAGCCCCAGCATTTT	CASSLLGQGSQPQHF
TRBV19	TRBJ2-5	.	few	TGTGCCAGTAGACAGGCGGGGGAGACCCAGTACTTC	CASRQAGETQYF
TRBV5-4	TRBJ2-1	TRBD2	few	TGTGCCAGCAGCTCCCCTAGCGGGAAATTAGGTGAGCAGTTCTTC	CASSSPSGKLGEQFF
TRBV28	TRBJ1-5	TRBD1	.	TGTGCCAGCAGTGGAACAGGGGCTGGCGATCAGCCCCAGCATTTT	CASSGTGAGDQPQHF
TRBV2	TRBJ1-2	TRBD1	.	TGTGCCAGCAGAGCACAGGGGGCTTATGGCTACACCTTC	CASRAQGAYGYTF
TRBV7-8	TRBJ1-4	.	.	TGTGCCAGCAGCTTAGGAGGGTTCGAAAAACTGTTTTTT	CASSLGGFEKLFF
TRBV18	TRBJ1-4	.	.	TGTGCCAGCTACCCCCGACAGGCAACTAATGAAAAACTGTTTTTT	CASYPRQATNEKLFF
TRBV4-3	TRBJ2-1	.	once	TGCGCCAGCAGCCAAGACAGGGAGGAGTACAATGAGCAGTTCTTC	CASSQDREEYNEQFF
TRBV6-1	TRBJ2-3	.	.	TGTGCCAGCAGTGAATACTCGGGGGGCGGCGCAGATACGCAGTATTTT	CASSEYSGGGADTQYF
TRBV19	TRBJ1-5	TRBD1	.	TGTGCCAGTAGCGATCAGGGGGCGCAAAGCAATCAGCCCCAGCATTTT	CASSDQGAQSNQPQHF
TRBV7-9	TRBJ1-1	.	.	TGTGCCAGCAGCTTAGTGGCTGGCACTGAAGCTTTCTTT	CASSLVAGTEAFF
TRBV12-5	TRBJ1-1	.	.	TGTGCTAGTGGGTCGAGCGCGGGGAACACTGAAGCTTTCTTT	CASGSSAGNTEAFF
TRBV7-8	TRBJ2-7	TRBD2	.	TGTGCCAGCAGCAAGAGACTAGCGGGTCTCTACGAGCAGTACTTC	CASSKRLAGLYEQYF
TRBV28	TRBJ1-2	TRBD1	.	TGTGCCAGCAGCACCGGACAGGGGGTATTAGGCTACACCTTC	CASSTGQGVLGYTF
TRBV5-1	TRBJ2-1	.	.	TGCGCCAGCAGCCGGGACATTGGCTCCTACAATGAGCAGTTCTTC	CASSRDIGSYNEQFF
TRBV10-3	TRBJ1-2	TRBD1	.	TGTGCCATCAGTGAACAGGGGTCCTATCGAGGCTACACCTTC	CAISEQGSYRGYTF
TRBV19	TRBJ2-1	.	.	TGTGCCAGTAGTATAAACGGCGGGTACCCCTACAATGAGCAGTTCTTC	CASSINGGYPYNEQFF
TRBV19	TRBJ2-2	.	.	TGTGCCAGCGGCCGGGGGGCCTCGAACACCGGGGAGCTGTTTTTT	CASGRGASNTGELFF
TRBV20-1	TRBJ1-1	.	once	TGCAGTGTCCGGGGGAACACTGAAGCTTTCTTT	CSVRGNTEAFF
TRBV19	TRBJ1-1	.	once	TGTGCCAGTCTTCTCGGCACGGGAAACACTGAAGCTTTCTTT	CASLLGTGNTEAFF
TRBV6-5	TRBJ1-2	.	.	TGTGCCAGCAGTTACTCGGACCTCCGGGAATTCACCTTC	CASSYSDLREFTF
TRBV6-5	TRBJ1-6	TRBD1	.	TGTGCCAGCAGTGCAACACTTCCGGGACAGTTCCACTTT	CASSATLPGQFHF
TRBV19	TRBJ2-5	TRBD2	.	TGTGCCAGTAGTATAGTTGGCGGGAGAGGAGAGACCCAGTACTTC	CASSIVGGRGETQYF
TRBV4-2	TRBJ1-4	.	.	TGTGCCAGCAGCCAGGGGGGGGGAGGAGGAACTAATGAAAAACTGTTTTTT	CASSQGGGGGTNEKLFF
TRBV2	TRBJ1-4	.	.	TGTGCCAGCAGTGTGAGAGGTGTCGGGGGTAATGAAAAACTGTTTTTT	CASSVRGVGGNEKLFF
TRBV7-8	TRBJ2-7	.	.	TGTGCCAGCAGCTTAGCGCCCAGGGTTGACTACGAGCAGTACTTC	CASSLAPRVDYEQYF
TRBV19	TRBJ1-1	TRBD1	few	TGTGCCAGTAGTATGGGACAGGGGGGCACTGAAGCTTTCTTT	CASSMGQGGTEAFF
TRBV7-2	TRBJ1-6	.	.	TGTGCCAGCAGCTTAGCTCAGGGTAATAATTCACCCCTCCACTTT	CASSLAQGNNSPLHF
TRBV7-3	TRBJ1-1	TRBD1	few	TGTGCCAGCAGCTCCGGGACAGGGGGGAACACTGAAGCTTTCTTT	CASSSGTGGNTEAFF